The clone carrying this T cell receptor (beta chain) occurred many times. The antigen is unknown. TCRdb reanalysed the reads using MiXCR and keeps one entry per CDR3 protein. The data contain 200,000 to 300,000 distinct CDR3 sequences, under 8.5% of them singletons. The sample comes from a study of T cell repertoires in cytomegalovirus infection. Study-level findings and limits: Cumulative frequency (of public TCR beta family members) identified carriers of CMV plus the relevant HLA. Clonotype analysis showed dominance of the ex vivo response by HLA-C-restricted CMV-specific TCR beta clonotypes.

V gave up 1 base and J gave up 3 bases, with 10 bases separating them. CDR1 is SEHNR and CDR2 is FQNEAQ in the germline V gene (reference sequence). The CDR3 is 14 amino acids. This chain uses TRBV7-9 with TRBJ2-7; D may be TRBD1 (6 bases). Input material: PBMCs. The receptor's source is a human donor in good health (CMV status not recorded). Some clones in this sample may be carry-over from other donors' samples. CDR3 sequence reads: CASSLVGQSYEQYF. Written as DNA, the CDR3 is TGTGCCAGCAGCTTAGTCGGACAGAGCTACGAGCAGTACTTC. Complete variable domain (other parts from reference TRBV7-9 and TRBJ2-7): DTGVSQNPRHKITKRGQNVTFRCDPISEHNRLYWYRQTLGQGPEFLTYFQNEAQLEKSRLLSDRFSAERPKGSFSTLEIQRTEQGDSAMYLCASSLVGQSYEQYFGPGTRLTVT.